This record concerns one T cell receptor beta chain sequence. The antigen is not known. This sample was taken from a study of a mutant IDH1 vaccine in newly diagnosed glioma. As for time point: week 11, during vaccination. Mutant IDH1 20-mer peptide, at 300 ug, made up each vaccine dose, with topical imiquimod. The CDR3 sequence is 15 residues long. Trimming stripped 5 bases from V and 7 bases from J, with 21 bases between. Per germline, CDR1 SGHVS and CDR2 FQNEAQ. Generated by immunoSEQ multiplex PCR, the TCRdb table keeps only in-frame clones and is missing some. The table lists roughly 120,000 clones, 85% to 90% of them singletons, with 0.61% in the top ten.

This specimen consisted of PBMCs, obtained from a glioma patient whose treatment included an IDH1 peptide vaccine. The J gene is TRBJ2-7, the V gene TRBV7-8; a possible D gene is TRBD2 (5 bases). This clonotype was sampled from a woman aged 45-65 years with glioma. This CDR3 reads CASSLLGPPGGEQYF. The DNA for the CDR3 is TGTGCCAGCAGCCTCCTCGGACCACCCGGCGGGGAGCAGTACTTC.